The 24 T cell receptor beta chains in this list originate from one sample, sequenced in a study of cytomegalovirus exposure and HLA in healthy donors. Primers included in the PCR were 60 Vbeta and 13 Jbeta primers. Generated by immunoSEQ multiplex PCR, the TCRdb table keeps only in-frame clones and is missing some. This sample has under 150,000 clones, with 65% to 90% found just once. Input material: PBMCs. The source of these receptors is a girl aged 2 to 9 in good health and CMV-seronegative.

The chain employs TRBV2 and TRBJ1-3; TRBD1 agrees at 8 bases. The CDR3 is 16 residues long. Trimming at V came to 5 bases and at J to 4 bases, leaving 10 bases not matched to a gene. Germline V gene lookup returns CDR1 SNHLY and CDR2 FYNNEI. The CDR3 DNA follows: TGTGCCAGCAGTCTCACAAGACAGGGGACAGGAAACACCATATATTTT. Translating it yields CASSLTRQGTGNTIYF.

The chain employs TRBV19 and TRBJ2-1; D unresolved. V lost 5 bases to trimming and J lost 6 bases, with 8 bases between them. CDR1 is LNHDA and CDR2 is SQIVND in the germline V gene (reference sequence). There are 12 residues in the CDR3. The CDR3 nucleotides read TGTGCCAGTAGTTTTAATCCCAATGAGCAGTTCTTC. This gives the protein CASSFNPNEQFF.

This chain uses TRBV19 with TRBJ2-7; TRBD2 matches at 8 bases. In germline, CDR1 is LNHDA, CDR2 SQIVND (reference sequence). The length of the CDR3 is 13 residues. The V segment lost 8 bases and the J segment 3 bases; nucleotides outside the gene matches: 6. DNA for the CDR3: TGTGCCAGTTCGCCGGCGGGAGGCTACGAGCAGTACTTC. It is translated as CASSPAGGYEQYF.

The chain carries TRBV6-5 and TRBJ2-7, with 9 bases fitting TRBD2. The CDR3 is made up of 16 amino acids. Germline lookup yields CDR1 MNHEY and CDR2 SVGAGI. V gave up 1 base and J gave up 4 bases; unmatched junction bases: 8. This CDR3 reads CASSYYYSGRSYEQYF. The CDR3 DNA is TGTGCCAGCAGTTACTATTACAGCGGGAGGTCGTACGAGCAGTACTTC.

The rearrangement links TRBV7-2 to TRBJ2-1; 8 bases align to TRBD2. Looked up from germline, CDR1 is SGHTA and CDR2 is FQGNSA. The CDR3 is 13 amino acids. Losses at the gene ends were 1 base for V and 10 bases for J; bases not matched to a gene: 3. In DNA form, the CDR3 reads TGTGCCAGCAGCTTAGTAGCGGGACGCGAGCAGTTCTTC. It codes for CASSLVAGREQFF.

This clone was seen only a few times. The chain couples TRBV27 to TRBJ1-1; D is unresolved. CDR1 is MNHEY, CDR2 SMNVEV, per germline (reference sequence). The CDR3 runs 13 residues. V was cut by 5 bases and J by 1 base, with 8 bases left in between. The CDR3, as DNA: TGTGCCAGCAGTCCGGGGTCGAACACTGAAGCTTTCTTT. Translating gives CASSPGSNTEAFF.

The rearrangement links TRBV4-1 to TRBJ1-1, with D perhaps TRBD1 (6 bases). The CDR3 runs to 14 residues. Per the germline V gene, CDR1 is MGHRA and CDR2 is YSYEKL. Trimming removed 5 bases from V and 4 bases from J, with 14 bases in between. CDR3 DNA: TGCGCCAGCAGCACCGTGGGGGGGCGCACTGAAGCTTTCTTT. This codes for CASSTVGGRTEAFF.

In nucleotides, the CDR3 is TGTGCCACCACGACGTTCAGGGCGGTGAGCACTGAAGCTTTCTTT. Translation gives CATTTFRAVSTEAFF. The V call is TRBV7-9, the J call TRBJ1-1; D might be TRBD1 (5 bases). Trimming pared 10 bases from V and 4 bases from J, leaving 22 bases between. Germline values: CDR1 SEHNR, CDR2 FQNEAQ (reference sequence). The length of the CDR3 is 15 residues.

The chain couples TRBV28 to TRBJ2-1, with D tentatively TRBD2 (6 bases). Trimming left V 7 bases short and J 8 bases short, with 21 bases between. The germline V gene encodes CDR1 MDHEN and CDR2 SYDVKM. CDR3 length: 15 residues. CDR3 DNA: TGTGCCAGCAACCTCGGGCTAGCGAAAATCCATGAGCAGTTCTTC. It yields the protein CASNLGLAKIHEQFF.

The V gene is TRBV11-2, the J gene TRBJ2-3; 9 nucleotides agree with TRBD2. The V segment lost 1 base and the J segment 6 bases; nucleotides outside the gene matches: 11. The germline gives CDR1 SGHAT, CDR2 FQNNGV. The CDR3 sequence is 17 residues long. The CDR3 spells CASSLVGGRAGGDTQYF. In DNA, the CDR3 is TGTGCCAGCAGCTTAGTCGGCGGGAGGGCCGGTGGGGATACGCAGTATTTT. Complete variable domain (other parts from reference TRBV11-2 and TRBJ2-3): EAGVAQSPRYKIIEKRQSVAFWCNPISGHATLYWYQQILGQGPKLLIQFQNNGVVDDSQLPKDRFSAERLKGVDSTLKIQPAKLEDSAVYLCASSLVGGRAGGDTQYFGPGTRLTVL.

This chain connects TRBV6-6 to TRBJ2-3, with 8 bases identical to TRBD1. CDR1 and CDR2 from the germline V gene are MNHNY and SVGAGI (reference sequence). The trim removed 5 bases at V and 1 base at J, leaving 2 bases unmatched. CDR3 length: 14 amino acids. The CDR3 DNA reads TGTGCCAGCAGTAAGGACAGGGGCACAGATACGCAGTATTTT. Its protein product is CASSKDRGTDTQYF.

V and J are TRBV7-9 and TRBJ2-2; D is perhaps TRBD1 (5 bases). Germline CDR1 and CDR2: SEHNR and FQNEAQ (reference sequence). The CDR3 totals 15 residues. V was trimmed by 10 bases and J by 1 base, leaving 16 bases between them. The CDR3 protein is CATPSGAMNTGELFF. CDR3 coding DNA: TGTGCCACCCCTAGTGGGGCGATGAACACCGGGGAGCTGTTTTTT.

This clone was observed a single time. This chain uses TRBV7-2 with TRBJ2-3; TRBD2 matches 9 bases. CDR1 SGHTA and CDR2 FQGNSA come from the germline V gene. The CDR3 consists of 14 residues. The trim removed 3 bases at V and 5 bases at J, leaving 3 bases unmatched. As DNA, the CDR3 is TGTGCCAGCAGCTTGACTAGCGGTGGAGATACGCAGTATTTT. Amino acids: CASSLTSGGDTQYF.

The chain carries TRBV4-1 and TRBJ2-1; D is perhaps TRBD2 (5 bases). The V gene's germline CDR1 is MGHRA and CDR2 YSYEKL. CDR3 length equals 18 residues. V lost 1 base, J lost 0 bases, and 16 bases lay in between. CDR3 bases: TGCGCCAGCAGCCAAGTCGAAACGGGATCGAGCTCCTACAATGAGCAGTTCTTC. This sequence encodes CASSQVETGSSSYNEQFF.

This clone appeared a single time. J is TRBJ1-1 and V is TRBV28; unclear D gene. CDR1 and CDR2 from the germline V gene are MDHEN and SYDVKM. The CDR3 spans 14 residues. V lost 6 bases and J 3 bases, leaving 14 bases between the germline ends. Here the CDR3 reads CASSRDLGDTEAFF. Here the CDR3 DNA reads TGTGCCAGCAGCCGTGACCTGGGAGACACTGAAGCTTTCTTT.

The chain recombines TRBV4-1 with TRBJ2-1; the match to TRBD2 covers 14 bases. Trimming at V came to 1 base and at J to 10 bases, leaving 12 bases not matched to a gene. The CDR3 loop spans 18 amino acids. Germline V gene sequence: CDR1 MGHRA, CDR2 YSYEKL. CDR3 sequence: CASSQGRYTGTSGREQFF. The CDR3, as DNA: TGCGCCAGCAGCCAAGGCAGATATACCGGGACTAGCGGGAGAGAGCAGTTCTTC.

The rearrangement uses TRBV19 and TRBJ1-5, with D perhaps TRBD1 (5 bases). CDR3 length: 15 residues. Per the germline V gene, CDR1 is LNHDA and CDR2 is SQIVND (reference sequence). V was clipped by 0 bases and J by 2 bases, with 8 bases between them. CDR3 in DNA: TGTGCCAGTAGTATAGACAGGGTCGGCAATCAGCCCCAGCATTTT. This codes for CASSIDRVGNQPQHF.

The rearrangement joins TRBV18 to TRBJ1-1; 7 bases line up with TRBD1. The CDR3 has 16 amino acids. CDR1 and CDR2 (germline): KGHSH, LQKENI. The V and J ends lost 3 bases and 2 bases, in that order; junction bases with no gene match: 9. CDR3 protein: CASSPPSNRGNTEAFF. CDR3 nucleotides: TGTGCCAGCTCACCGCCTTCTAACAGGGGAAACACTGAAGCTTTCTTT.

This chain connects TRBV30 to TRBJ1-5; D is undetermined. The CDR3 spans 13 residues. V gave up 0 bases and J gave up 5 bases, with 8 bases separating them. Germline values: CDR1 GTSNPN, CDR2 SVGIG (reference sequence). The CDR3 DNA reads as TGTGCCTGGAGTGTGGGAGTTCATCAGCCCCAGCATTTT. Residues: CAWSVGVHQPQHF.

The chain is built from TRBV19 and TRBJ2-3; D gene uncertain. CDR3 size: 14 residues. V was shortened by 3 bases and J by 2 bases, with 9 bases between the two germline ends. Germline CDR1 is LNHDA and CDR2 is SQIVND (reference sequence). DNA for the CDR3: TGTGCCAGTAGTATTGGCGGATCCACAGATACGCAGTATTTT. This translates into CASSIGGSTDTQYF.

This chain links TRBV18 with TRBJ2-5; 8 nucleotides line up with TRBD1. Germline lookup yields CDR1 KGHSH and CDR2 LQKENI. The CDR3 has 13 amino acids. Unmatched junction bases numbered 3, after V lost 4 bases and J lost 5 bases. The CDR3 loop reads CASSRQGYETQYF. DNA for the CDR3: TGTGCCAGCTCACGACAGGGGTATGAGACCCAGTACTTC.

V usage is TRBV7-2 and J usage is TRBJ1-4, with 10 positions matching TRBD1. Germline CDR1 SGHTA, CDR2 FQGNSA. Trimming at V came to 4 bases and at J to 8 bases, leaving 7 bases not matched to a gene. CDR3 length equals 15 residues. This chain's CDR3 is CASSWAGTGVEKLFF. The CDR3 DNA reads as TGTGCCAGCAGCTGGGCCGGGACAGGGGTCGAAAAACTGTTTTTT.

The rearrangement links TRBV6-4 to TRBJ1-1; D might be TRBD1 (5 bases). CDR3 size: 14 residues. The V and J ends lost 5 bases and 0 bases respectively, with 10 bases between them. Germline CDR1 MRHNA, CDR2 SNTAGT. Here the CDR3 reads CASSPDRMNTEAFF. The CDR3 nucleotides are TGTGCCAGCAGTCCCGACAGAATGAACACTGAAGCTTTCTTT.

This sequence joins TRBV28 and TRBJ2-4; 10 nucleotides line up with TRBD2. V was clipped by 7 bases and J by 6 bases; unmatched bases: 21. CDR1 and CDR2 from the germline V gene are MDHEN and SYDVKM. The CDR3 contains 19 residues. The CDR3 DNA is TGTGCCAGCACCCCGACGGGGGGGACTAGCGCCCGTGGGGGAAACATTCAGTACTTC. This sequence encodes CASTPTGGTSARGGNIQYF.